This TCR beta chain was documented in a study of blood T cell repertoires in COVID-19. The CDR3 length is 13 residues. V dropped 6 bases and J dropped 1 base, with 9 bases sitting between them. In the original processing: The authors estimated nucleated cell counts from reference gene primer amplification. TCRdb keeps only in-frame clones here, not all; method: immunoSEQ multiplex PCR. That table gives V, J and clone size, and the DNA gave D and trimming. This table has 280,000 or so clones, approximately 89% appearing once. This clonotype was obtained from a woman aged 25 to 39 who had recovered from COVID-19. The J gene is TRBJ1-1, the V gene TRBV12-3 or TRBV12-4; D call uncertain. The sequenced sample consisted of peripheral blood. DNA of the CDR3: TGTGCCAGCAGGCCACAGTGGAACACTGAAGCTTTCTTT. It translates to CASRPQWNTEAFF.